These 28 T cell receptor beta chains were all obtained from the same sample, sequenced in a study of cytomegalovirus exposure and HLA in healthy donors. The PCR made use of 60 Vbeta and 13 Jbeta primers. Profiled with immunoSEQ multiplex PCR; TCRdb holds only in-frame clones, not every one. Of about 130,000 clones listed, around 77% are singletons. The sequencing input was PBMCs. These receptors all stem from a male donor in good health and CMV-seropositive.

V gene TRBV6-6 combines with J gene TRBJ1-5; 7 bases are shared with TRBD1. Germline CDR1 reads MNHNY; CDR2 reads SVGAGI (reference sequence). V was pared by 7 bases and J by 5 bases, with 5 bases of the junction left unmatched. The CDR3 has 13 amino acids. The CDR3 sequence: CASNRGQDQPQHF. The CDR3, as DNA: TGTGCCAGCAATAGGGGGCAGGATCAGCCCCAGCATTTT.

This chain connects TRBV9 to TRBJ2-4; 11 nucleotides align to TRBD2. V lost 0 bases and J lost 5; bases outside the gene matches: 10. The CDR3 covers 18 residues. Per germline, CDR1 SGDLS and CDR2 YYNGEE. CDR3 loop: CASSVGTQLAGEQNIQYF. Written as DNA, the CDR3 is TGTGCCAGCAGCGTAGGTACCCAACTAGCGGGAGAACAAAACATTCAGTACTTC.

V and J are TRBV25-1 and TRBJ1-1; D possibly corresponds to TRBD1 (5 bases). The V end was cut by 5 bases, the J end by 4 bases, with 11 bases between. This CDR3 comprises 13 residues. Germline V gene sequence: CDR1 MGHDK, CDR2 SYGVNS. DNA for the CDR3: TGTGCCAGCAGTACCGTGGGGGGCACTGAAGCTTTCTTT. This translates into CASSTVGGTEAFF.

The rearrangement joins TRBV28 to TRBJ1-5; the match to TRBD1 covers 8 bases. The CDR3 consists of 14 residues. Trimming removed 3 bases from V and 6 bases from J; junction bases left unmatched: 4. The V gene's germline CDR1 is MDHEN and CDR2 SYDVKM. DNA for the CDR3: TGTGCCAGCAGTTTTGGACAGGGAACTCAGCCCCAGCATTTT. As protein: CASSFGQGTQPQHF.

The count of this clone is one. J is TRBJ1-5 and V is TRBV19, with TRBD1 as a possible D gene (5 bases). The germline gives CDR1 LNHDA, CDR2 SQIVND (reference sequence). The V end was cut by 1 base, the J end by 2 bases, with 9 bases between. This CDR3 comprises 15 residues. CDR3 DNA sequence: TGTGCCAGTAGTATAGCGGGGGGTGGCAATCAGCCCCAGCATTTT. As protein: CASSIAGGGNQPQHF. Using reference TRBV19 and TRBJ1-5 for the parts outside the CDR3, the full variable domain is DGGITQSPKYLFRKEGQNVTLSCEQNLNHDAMYWYRQDPGQGLRLIYYSQIVNDFQKGDIAEGYSVSREKKESFPLTVTSAQKNPTAFYLCASSIAGGGNQPQHFGDGTRLSIL.

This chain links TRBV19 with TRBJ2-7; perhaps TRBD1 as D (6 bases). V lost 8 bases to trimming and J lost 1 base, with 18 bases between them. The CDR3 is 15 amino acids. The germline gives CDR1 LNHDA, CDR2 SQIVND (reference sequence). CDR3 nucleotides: TGTGCCAGTCTATCGGGACAAGGGGCTTCCTACGAGCAGTACTTC. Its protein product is CASLSGQGASYEQYF.

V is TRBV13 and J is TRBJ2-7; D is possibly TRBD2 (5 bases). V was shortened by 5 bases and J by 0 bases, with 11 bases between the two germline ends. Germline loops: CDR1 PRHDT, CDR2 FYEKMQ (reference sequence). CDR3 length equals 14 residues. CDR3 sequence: CASSPDGLSYEQYF. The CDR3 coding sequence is TGTGCCAGCAGCCCAGACGGACTCTCCTACGAGCAGTACTTC.

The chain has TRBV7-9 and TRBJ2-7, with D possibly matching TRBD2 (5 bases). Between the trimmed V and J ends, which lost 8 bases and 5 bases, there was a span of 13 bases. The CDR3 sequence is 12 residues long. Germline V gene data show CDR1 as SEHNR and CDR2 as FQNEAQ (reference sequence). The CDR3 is CASAGLGNEQYF. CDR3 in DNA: TGTGCCAGCGCCGGACTGGGGAACGAGCAGTACTTC.

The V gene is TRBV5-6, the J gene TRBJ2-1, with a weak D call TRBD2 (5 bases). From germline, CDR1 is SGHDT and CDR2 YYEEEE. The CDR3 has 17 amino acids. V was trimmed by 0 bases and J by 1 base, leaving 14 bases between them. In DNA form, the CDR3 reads TGTGCCAGCAGCTTGGAAGAGGGAGTTGGGTCCTACAATGAGCAGTTCTTC. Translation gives CASSLEEGVGSYNEQFF.

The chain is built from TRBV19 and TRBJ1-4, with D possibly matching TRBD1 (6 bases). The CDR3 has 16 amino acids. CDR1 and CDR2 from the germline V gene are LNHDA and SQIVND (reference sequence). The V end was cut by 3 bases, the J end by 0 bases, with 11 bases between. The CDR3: CASSIPGDATNEKLFF. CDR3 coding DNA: TGTGCCAGTAGTATTCCAGGGGATGCAACTAATGAAAAACTGTTTTTT.

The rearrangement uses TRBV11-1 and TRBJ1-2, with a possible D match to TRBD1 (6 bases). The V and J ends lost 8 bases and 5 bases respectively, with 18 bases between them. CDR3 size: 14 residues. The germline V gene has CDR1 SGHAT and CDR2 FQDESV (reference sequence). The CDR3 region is CASEPGHNGYGYTF. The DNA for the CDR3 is TGTGCCAGCGAACCGGGACACAATGGGTATGGCTACACCTTC.

The CDR3 loop reads CATSSQTGTNYGYTF. CDR3 nucleotides: TGTGCCACCAGCAGCCAGACAGGAACCAACTATGGCTACACCTTC. The V and J genes are TRBV15 and TRBJ1-2; tentatively, D is TRBD1 (6 bases). CDR1 and CDR2 (germline): LNHNV, YYDKDF (reference sequence). V lost 3 bases and J lost 2, with 13 bases in between. The CDR3 covers 15 residues.

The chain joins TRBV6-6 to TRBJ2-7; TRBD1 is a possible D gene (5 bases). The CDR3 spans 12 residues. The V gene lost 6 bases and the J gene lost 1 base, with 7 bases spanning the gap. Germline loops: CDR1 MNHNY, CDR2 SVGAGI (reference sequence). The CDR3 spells CASRRQSYEQYF. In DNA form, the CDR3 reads TGTGCCAGCAGGCGACAGTCCTACGAGCAGTACTTC.

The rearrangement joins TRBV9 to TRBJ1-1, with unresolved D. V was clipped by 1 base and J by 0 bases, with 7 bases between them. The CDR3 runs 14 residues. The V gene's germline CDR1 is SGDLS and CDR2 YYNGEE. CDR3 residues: CASSVQTVNTEAFF. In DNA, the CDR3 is TGTGCCAGCAGCGTACAGACTGTGAACACTGAAGCTTTCTTT.

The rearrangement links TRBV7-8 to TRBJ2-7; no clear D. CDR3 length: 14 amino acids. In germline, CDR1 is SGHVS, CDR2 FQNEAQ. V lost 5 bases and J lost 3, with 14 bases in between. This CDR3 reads CASSEDVGYYEQYF. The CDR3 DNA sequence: TGTGCCAGCAGCGAAGACGTCGGGTACTACGAGCAGTACTTC. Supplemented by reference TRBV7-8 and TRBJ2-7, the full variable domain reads GAGVSQSPRYKVAKRGQDVALRCDPISGHVSLFWYQQALGQGPEFLTYFQNEAQLDKSGLPSDRFFAERPEGSVSTLKIQRTQQEDSAVYLCASSEDVGYYEQYFGPGTRLTVT.

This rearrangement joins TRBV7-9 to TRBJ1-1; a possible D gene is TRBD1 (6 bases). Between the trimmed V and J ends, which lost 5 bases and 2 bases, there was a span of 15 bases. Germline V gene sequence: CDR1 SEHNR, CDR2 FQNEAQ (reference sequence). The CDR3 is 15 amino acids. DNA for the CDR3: TGTGCCAGCAGCCCCTCCTGGGGGGGCAACACTGAAGCTTTCTTT. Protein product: CASSPSWGGNTEAFF.

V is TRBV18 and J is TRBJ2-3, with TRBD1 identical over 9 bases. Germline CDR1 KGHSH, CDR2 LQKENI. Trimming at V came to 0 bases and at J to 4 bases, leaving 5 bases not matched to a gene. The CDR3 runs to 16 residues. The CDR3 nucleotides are TGTGCCAGCTCACCACCGAAGGGACAGGGCGCAGATACGCAGTATTTT. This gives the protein CASSPPKGQGADTQYF. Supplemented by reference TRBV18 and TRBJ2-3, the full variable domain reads NAGVMQNPRHLVRRRGQEARLRCSPMKGHSHVYWYRQLPEEGLKFMVYLQKENIIDESGMPKERFSAEFPKEGPSILRIQQVVRGDSAAYFCASSPPKGQGADTQYFGPGTRLTVL.

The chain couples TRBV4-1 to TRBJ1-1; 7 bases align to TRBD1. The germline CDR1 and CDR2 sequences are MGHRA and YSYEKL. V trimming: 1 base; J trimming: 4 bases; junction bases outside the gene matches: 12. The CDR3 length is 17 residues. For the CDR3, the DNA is TGCGCCAGCAGCCAAGTCTTAACAGGGGCAAGGGGCACTGAAGCTTTCTTT. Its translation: CASSQVLTGARGTEAFF.

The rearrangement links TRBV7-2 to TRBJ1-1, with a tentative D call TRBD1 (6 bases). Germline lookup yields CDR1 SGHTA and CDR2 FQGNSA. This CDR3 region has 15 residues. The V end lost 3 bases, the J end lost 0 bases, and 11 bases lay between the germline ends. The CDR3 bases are TGTGCCAGCAGCTTCATATCAGGGGTGAACACTGAAGCTTTCTTT. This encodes CASSFISGVNTEAFF.

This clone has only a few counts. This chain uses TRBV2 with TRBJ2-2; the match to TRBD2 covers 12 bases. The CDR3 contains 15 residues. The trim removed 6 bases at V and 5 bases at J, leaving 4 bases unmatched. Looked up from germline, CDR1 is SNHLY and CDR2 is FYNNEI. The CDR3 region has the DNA TGTGCCAGCAGCCTTCTAGCGGGAGGGACCGGGGAGCTGTTTTTT. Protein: CASSLLAGGTGELFF.

CDR3 region: CASSSEVNGLEAFF. CDR3 DNA: TGTGCCAGCAGCTCTGAGGTAAATGGGTTAGAAGCTTTCTTT. J is TRBJ1-1 and V is TRBV5-4; D uncertain. Trimming shortened V by 3 bases and J by 8 bases, and 17 bases separated the two germline ends. From germline, CDR1 is SGHNT and CDR2 YYREEE (reference sequence). The CDR3 has 14 residues. The variable domain in full, completed from reference TRBV5-4 and TRBJ1-1, reads ETGVTQSPTHLIKTRGQQVTLRCSSQSGHNTVSWYQQALGQGPQFIFQYYREEENGRGNFPPRFSGLQFPNYSSELNVNALELDDSALYLCASSSEVNGLEAFFGQGTRLTVV.

The CDR3 protein is CASSAPGQLRTGELFF. The CDR3 DNA reads as TGCGCCAGCAGCGCACCGGGACAGCTTCGTACCGGGGAGCTGTTTTTT. The gene calls are TRBV5-1 and TRBJ2-2; 7 nucleotides line up with TRBD1. Germline values: CDR1 SGHRS, CDR2 YFSETQ. V lost 4 bases, J lost 5 bases, and 11 bases stayed unmatched. There are 16 residues in the CDR3.

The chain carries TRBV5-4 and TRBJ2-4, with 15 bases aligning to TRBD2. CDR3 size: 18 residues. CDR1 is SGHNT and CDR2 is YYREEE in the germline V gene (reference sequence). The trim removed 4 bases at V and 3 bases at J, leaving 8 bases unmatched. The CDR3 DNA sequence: TGTGCCAGCAGCCTAGGGACTAGCGGGGGGTCCTACAAAAACATTCAGTACTTC. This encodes CASSLGTSGGSYKNIQYF.

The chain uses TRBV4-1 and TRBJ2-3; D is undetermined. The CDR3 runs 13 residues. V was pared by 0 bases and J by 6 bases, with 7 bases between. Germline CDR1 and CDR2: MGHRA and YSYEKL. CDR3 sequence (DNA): TGCGCCAGCAGCCAAGATCCCGTGGATACGCAGTATTTT. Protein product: CASSQDPVDTQYF.

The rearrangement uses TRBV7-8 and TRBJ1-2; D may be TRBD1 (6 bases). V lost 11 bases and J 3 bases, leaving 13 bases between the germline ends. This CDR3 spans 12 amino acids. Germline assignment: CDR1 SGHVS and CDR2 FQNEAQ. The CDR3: CAGSGGHYGYTF. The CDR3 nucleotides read TGTGCCGGGTCGGGGGGGCACTATGGCTACACCTTC.

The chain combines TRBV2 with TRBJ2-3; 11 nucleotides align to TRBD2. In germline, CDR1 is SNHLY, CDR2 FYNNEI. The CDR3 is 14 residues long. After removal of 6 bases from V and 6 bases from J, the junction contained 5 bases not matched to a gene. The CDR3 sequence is CASRTLAGVDTQYF. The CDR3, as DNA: TGTGCCAGCAGGACACTAGCGGGGGTGGATACGCAGTATTTT.

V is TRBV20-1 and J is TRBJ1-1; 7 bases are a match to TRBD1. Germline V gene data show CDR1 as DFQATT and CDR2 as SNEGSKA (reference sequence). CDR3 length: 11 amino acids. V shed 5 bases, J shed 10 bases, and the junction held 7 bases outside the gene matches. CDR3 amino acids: CSAQTGHGAFF. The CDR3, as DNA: TGCAGTGCTCAGACAGGGCACGGAGCTTTCTTT.

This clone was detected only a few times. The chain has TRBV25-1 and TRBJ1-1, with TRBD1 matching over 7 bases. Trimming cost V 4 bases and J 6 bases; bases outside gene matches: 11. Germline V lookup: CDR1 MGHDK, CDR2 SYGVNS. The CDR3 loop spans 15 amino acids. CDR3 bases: TGTGCCAGCAGTGTTAACAGGGGTAGAGGGGCTGAAGCTTTCTTT. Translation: CASSVNRGRGAEAFF.